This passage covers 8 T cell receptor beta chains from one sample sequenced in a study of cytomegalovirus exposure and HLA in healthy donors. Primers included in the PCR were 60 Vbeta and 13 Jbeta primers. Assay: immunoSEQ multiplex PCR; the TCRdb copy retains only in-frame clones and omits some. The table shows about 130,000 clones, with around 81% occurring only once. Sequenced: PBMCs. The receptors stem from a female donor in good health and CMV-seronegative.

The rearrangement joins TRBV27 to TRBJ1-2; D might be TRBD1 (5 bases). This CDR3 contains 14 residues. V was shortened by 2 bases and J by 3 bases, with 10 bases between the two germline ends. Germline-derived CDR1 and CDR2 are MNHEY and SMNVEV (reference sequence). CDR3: CASSLQGADYGYTF. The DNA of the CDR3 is TGTGCCAGCAGTTTACAGGGCGCAGACTATGGCTACACCTTC.

The CDR3 region has the DNA TGTGCCAGCAGCCATACATGGACAGGGGGCGAGGTGGAGACCCAGTACTTC. It translates to CASSHTWTGGEVETQYF. This rearrangement joins TRBV2 to TRBJ2-5, with 11 bases that match TRBD1. V lost 6 bases and J lost 5; bases outside the gene matches: 14. CDR1 and CDR2 from the germline V gene are SNHLY and FYNNEI. The CDR3 runs to 17 residues.

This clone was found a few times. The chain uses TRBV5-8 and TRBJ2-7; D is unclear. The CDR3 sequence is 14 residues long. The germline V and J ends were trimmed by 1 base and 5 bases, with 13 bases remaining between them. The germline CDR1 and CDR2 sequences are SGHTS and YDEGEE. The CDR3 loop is CASSLRVTTHEQYF. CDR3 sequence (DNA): TGTGCCAGCAGCTTGCGGGTTACCACCCACGAGCAGTACTTC.

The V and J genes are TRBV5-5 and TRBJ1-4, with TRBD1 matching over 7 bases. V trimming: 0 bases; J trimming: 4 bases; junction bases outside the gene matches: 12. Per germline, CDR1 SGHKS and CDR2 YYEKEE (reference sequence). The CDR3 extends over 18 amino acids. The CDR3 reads CASSLASVKGADNEKLFF. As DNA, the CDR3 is TGTGCCAGCAGCTTGGCCAGCGTGAAGGGGGCGGATAATGAAAAACTGTTTTTT.

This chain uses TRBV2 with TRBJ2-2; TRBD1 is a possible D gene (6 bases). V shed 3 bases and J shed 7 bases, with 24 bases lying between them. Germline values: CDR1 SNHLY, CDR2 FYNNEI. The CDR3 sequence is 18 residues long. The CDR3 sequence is CASSDPSQGFSVGGELFF. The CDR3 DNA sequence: TGTGCCAGCAGTGATCCCTCACAGGGTTTCTCTGTAGGCGGGGAGCTGTTTTTT.

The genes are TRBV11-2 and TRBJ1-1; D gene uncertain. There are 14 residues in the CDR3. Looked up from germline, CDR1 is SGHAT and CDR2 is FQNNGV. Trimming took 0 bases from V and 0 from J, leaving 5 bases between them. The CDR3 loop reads CASSLDPLNTEAFF. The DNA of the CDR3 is TGTGCCAGCAGCTTAGATCCTTTGAACACTGAAGCTTTCTTT. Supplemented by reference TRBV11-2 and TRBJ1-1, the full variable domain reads EAGVAQSPRYKIIEKRQSVAFWCNPISGHATLYWYQQILGQGPKLLIQFQNNGVVDDSQLPKDRFSAERLKGVDSTLKIQPAKLEDSAVYLCASSLDPLNTEAFFGQGTRLTVV.

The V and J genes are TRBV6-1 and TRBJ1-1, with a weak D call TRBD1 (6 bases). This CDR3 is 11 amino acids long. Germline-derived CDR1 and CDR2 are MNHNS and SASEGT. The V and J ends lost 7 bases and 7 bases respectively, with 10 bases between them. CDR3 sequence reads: CASTEGGEAFF. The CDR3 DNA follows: TGTGCCAGCACCGAAGGGGGTGAAGCTTTCTTT.

The CDR3 here is CASSLTSGSLDEQFF. The DNA of the CDR3 is TGTGCCAGCAGCTTAACTAGCGGGAGTCTGGATGAGCAGTTCTTC. The V and J genes are TRBV5-4 and TRBJ2-1; 11 nucleotides line up with TRBD2. This CDR3 is built from 15 residues. J was trimmed by 8 bases and V by 2 bases; bases with no gene match: 6. From germline, CDR1 is SGHNT and CDR2 YYREEE (reference sequence).